This T cell receptor beta chain was retrieved from a study of blood T cell repertoires in COVID-19. Study at large: Samples of COVID-19 (acute and convalescent) were obtained from the United States, Italy and Spain. PBMCs, B-cell-depleted T cells, or T cells were the source of the cDNA or gDNA that made up the material.

Germline V gene sequence: CDR1 MDHEN, CDR2 SYDVKM. The V and J ends lost 3 bases and 9 bases, in that order; junction bases with no gene match: 12. This CDR3 has 15 amino acids. Original analysis: Reference gene primer amplification gave estimated nucleated cell counts. Data came from immunoSEQ multiplex PCR; TCRdb stores just in-frame clones and leaves some out. The V and J calls and clone size come from that table; D and trimming were worked out from the DNA. The sample carries around 150,000 clones, 65% to 90% recorded once. The genes are TRBV28 and TRBJ1-2; 8 bases map to TRBD1. The source is a man aged 60 to 69 with acute or convalescent COVID-19. Sequenced sample: peripheral blood. The CDR3 reads CASSFYGQGRRSYTF. As DNA, the CDR3 is TGTGCCAGCAGTTTCTACGGACAGGGTCGCCGTAGCTACACCTTC.